This passage covers 26 T cell receptor beta chains from one sample sequenced in a study of blood T cell repertoires in COVID-19. Data came from immunoSEQ multiplex PCR; TCRdb stores just in-frame clones and leaves some out. The sample records around 70,000 clones, approximately 90% being singletons. The sequencing input was peripheral blood. The receptors stem from a woman in her sixties with active COVID-19.

The V and J genes are TRBV5-1 and TRBJ2-3; TRBD1 is a possible D gene (5 bases). The CDR3 contains 16 residues. CDR1 is SGHRS, CDR2 YFSETQ, per germline. With 0 bases removed from V and 0 bases from J, the gap between germline ends came to 11 bases. CDR3 loop: CASSLASPGSTDTQYF. The CDR3 bases are TGCGCCAGCAGCTTGGCGAGCCCAGGGAGCACAGATACGCAGTATTTT.

The V gene is TRBV6-5, the J gene TRBJ1-3; D not resolved. The CDR3 totals 14 residues. Looked up from germline, CDR1 is MNHEY and CDR2 is SVGAGI. With 10 bases removed from V and 0 bases from J, the gap between germline ends came to 13 bases. The CDR3 DNA reads TGTGCCATCACAGCCTCGTACTCTGGAAACACCATATATTTT. Residues: CAITASYSGNTIYF.

The chain links TRBV28 to TRBJ1-2, with a possible D match to TRBD1 (6 bases). CDR1 is MDHEN and CDR2 is SYDVKM in the germline V gene. The CDR3 totals 14 residues. Trimming removed 6 bases at V and 0 bases at J, with 11 bases between. The CDR3 DNA follows: TGTGCCAGCAGGCAGGGGACTACTAACTATGGCTACACCTTC. Translating it yields CASRQGTTNYGYTF.

This chain uses TRBV3-1 (or the pseudogene TRBV3-2) with TRBJ2-7; 7 bases are shared with TRBD1. Germline trimming cut 4 bases from V and 3 bases from J; bases unmatched to any gene: 3. This CDR3 has 13 amino acids. Germline CDR1 LGHDT, CDR2 YNNKEL (reference sequence). The CDR3 is CASSLGQNYEQYF. In nucleotides, the CDR3 is TGTGCCAGCAGCCTGGGACAGAACTACGAGCAGTACTTC.

The chain recombines TRBV5-1 with TRBJ1-1; tentatively, D is TRBD1 (6 bases). The germline gives CDR1 SGHRS, CDR2 YFSETQ. The V and J ends lost 5 bases and 2 bases respectively, with 16 bases between them. The CDR3 contains 15 residues. The CDR3 sequence is CASSPDGQFNTEAFF. CDR3 DNA: TGCGCCAGCAGTCCAGACGGACAGTTTAACACTGAAGCTTTCTTT.

The gene calls are TRBV5-1 and TRBJ2-7; TRBD2 agrees at 7 bases. CDR3 length: 13 residues. Germline V CDR1 and CDR2: SGHRS, YFSETQ. The J segment lost 5 bases and the V segment lost 4 bases, leaving 6 bases of the junction unmatched. The CDR3 DNA reads TGCGCCAGCAGCCTCCCCGGGGGGAACGAGCAGTACTTC. This sequence encodes CASSLPGGNEQYF.

The rearrangement uses TRBV5-4 and TRBJ2-5; 7 bases line up with TRBD2. Germline assignment: CDR1 SGHNT and CDR2 YYREEE (reference sequence). The CDR3 consists of 15 residues. The junction had 7 bases not matched to a gene; V was cut back by 0 bases and J by 5 bases. The CDR3 region is CASSLAASGWETQYF. The CDR3 DNA is TGTGCCAGCAGCTTGGCGGCTAGCGGATGGGAGACCCAGTACTTC.

The chain uses TRBV30 and TRBJ2-7; maybe TRBD1 (6 bases). The CDR3 length is 12 residues. Between the trimmed V and J ends, which lost 5 bases and 3 bases, there was a span of 11 bases. The V gene's germline CDR1 is GTSNPN and CDR2 SVGIG (reference sequence). In DNA form, the CDR3 reads TGTGCCTGGGGGACATCCCACTACGAGCAGTACTTC. Translated, it gives CAWGTSHYEQYF. The whole variable domain, filled in from reference TRBV30 and TRBJ2-7, reads SQTIHQWPATLVQPVGSPLSLECTVEGTSNPNLYWYRQAAGRGLQLLFYSVGIGQISSEVPQNLSASRPQDRQFILSSKKLLLSDSGFYLCAWGTSHYEQYFGPGTRLTVT.

This clone showed up just a few times. The V call is TRBV28, the J call TRBJ1-6, with D perhaps TRBD1 (5 bases). V lost 6 bases to trimming and J lost 2 bases, with 11 bases between them. Germline V CDR1 and CDR2: MDHEN, SYDVKM. The CDR3 is 15 amino acids. DNA for the CDR3: TGTGCCAGCAGCCCTCAGGGCCCCTATAATTCACCCCTCCACTTT. This translates into CASSPQGPYNSPLHF.

CDR3 sequence (DNA): TGTGCCAGCTCACCCGGGGGACTTTCGAGGGGAACTGAAGCTTTCTTT. Residues: CASSPGGLSRGTEAFF. The V and J genes are TRBV18 and TRBJ1-1, with D perhaps matching TRBD1 (5 bases). Germline values: CDR1 KGHSH, CDR2 LQKENI. V was clipped by 3 bases and J by 5 bases, with 19 bases between them. The CDR3 consists of 16 residues.

The chain joins TRBV5-1 to TRBJ2-4, with D perhaps TRBD1 (6 bases). Germline V gene data show CDR1 as SGHRS and CDR2 as YFSETQ. Trimming cost V 4 bases and J 6 bases, with 8 bases left between them. The CDR3 runs 12 residues. The CDR3 sequence: CASSPDRNIQYF. The DNA of the CDR3 is TGCGCCAGCAGCCCGGACAGAAACATTCAGTACTTC.

The CDR3 nucleotides are TGTGCCAGCATCCGAGGTCGTCTGCTATACAATGAGCAGTTCTTC. Translation gives CASIRGRLLYNEQFF. V and J are TRBV6-5 and TRBJ2-1; the D is unclear. The CDR3 runs 15 residues. CDR1 and CDR2 from the germline V gene are MNHEY and SVGAGI. V gave up 7 bases and J gave up 4 bases, with 17 bases separating them.

The rearrangement uses TRBV28 and TRBJ2-7; TRBD2 is a possible D gene (6 bases). V lost 5 bases and J lost 2, with 13 bases in between. CDR3 length equals 14 residues. Germline CDR1 and CDR2: MDHEN and SYDVKM. CDR3 amino acids: CASSRGLLPYEQYF. The CDR3 region has the DNA TGTGCCAGCAGTCGGGGACTTCTCCCCTACGAGCAGTACTTC.

This clone was observed once. V and J are TRBV10-3 and TRBJ1-1, with unresolved D. The CDR3 is 12 amino acids. In germline, CDR1 is ENHRY, CDR2 SYGVKD. V was clipped by 0 bases and J by 6 bases, with 5 bases between them. The CDR3 DNA follows: TGTGCCATCAGTGAGTCTGCGGCTGAAGCTTTCTTT. Translated, it gives CAISESAAEAFF.

The chain is built from TRBV6-6 and TRBJ1-5; possible D gene TRBD1, 5 bases. Germline loops: CDR1 MNHNY, CDR2 SVGAGI (reference sequence). The CDR3 has 14 residues. The V end was cut by 7 bases, the J end by 1 base, with 11 bases between. In DNA form, the CDR3 reads TGTGCCAGCACCCTTGCAGGGAGCAATCAGCCCCAGCATTTT. Amino acid sequence: CASTLAGSNQPQHF.

For the CDR3, the DNA is TGTGCCAGCAGCCCCAACGAGGGCGAGCAGTACTTC. It is translated as CASSPNEGEQYF. V gene TRBV12-3 or TRBV12-4 combines with J gene TRBJ2-7, with a tentative D call TRBD2 (5 bases). The CDR3 length is 12 residues. Trimming stripped 6 bases from V and 6 bases from J, with 12 bases between.

This clone has only one observation. The chain uses TRBV29-1 and TRBJ2-7; D perhaps matches TRBD1 (5 bases). Germline lookup yields CDR1 SQVTM and CDR2 ANQGSEA. The CDR3 has 12 residues. V dropped 1 base and J dropped 7 bases, with 11 bases sitting between them. CDR3: CSVEARGGEQYF. The CDR3 coding sequence is TGCAGCGTTGAAGCAAGGGGCGGAGAGCAGTACTTC.

The genes are TRBV5-1 and TRBJ2-3; D is uncertain. V was shortened by 5 bases and J by 1 base, with 11 bases between the two germline ends. Germline lookup yields CDR1 SGHRS and CDR2 YFSETQ. The CDR3 contains 14 residues. The chain's CDR3 is CASRVALGTDTQYF. The CDR3, as DNA: TGCGCCAGCAGGGTAGCTCTGGGCACAGATACGCAGTATTTT.

J is TRBJ2-7 and V is TRBV6-5, with TRBD2 identical over 8 bases. CDR3 length equals 14 residues. Germline lookup yields CDR1 MNHEY and CDR2 SVGAGI. V lost 5 bases and J lost 7; bases outside the gene matches: 10. The CDR3 sequence is CASSPVGSSGEQYF. The CDR3 DNA reads TGTGCCAGCAGTCCCGTGGGGTCTAGCGGGGAGCAGTACTTC.

V is TRBV5-1 and J is TRBJ2-2; D might be TRBD2 (5 bases). The V gene's germline CDR1 is SGHRS and CDR2 YFSETQ. There are 15 residues in the CDR3. Trimming took 5 bases from V and 0 from J, leaving 11 bases between them. The CDR3 DNA reads as TGCGCCAGCAGGCGCGAGGGAACGAACACCGGGGAGCTGTTTTTT. Its protein product is CASRREGTNTGELFF.

This chain connects TRBV5-6 to TRBJ2-5, with D tentatively TRBD2 (5 bases). The germline V and J ends were trimmed by 2 bases and 4 bases, with 12 bases remaining between them. This CDR3 contains 14 residues. Germline assignment: CDR1 SGHDT and CDR2 YYEEEE. CDR3 in amino acids: CASSFGRAGETQYF. CDR3 sequence (DNA): TGTGCCAGCAGCTTTGGACGCGCGGGAGAGACCCAGTACTTC.

The chain couples TRBV11-2 to TRBJ1-1; tentatively, D is TRBD1 (6 bases). Trimming took off 1 base at V and 1 base at J, with 13 bases between the two ends. The CDR3 loop spans 16 amino acids. Germline loops: CDR1 SGHAT, CDR2 FQNNGV. The CDR3 coding sequence is TGTGCCAGCAGCTTAGTAGGGACAATACCGAACACTGAAGCTTTCTTT. It codes for CASSLVGTIPNTEAFF.

This chain uses TRBV19 with TRBJ2-1; D is possibly TRBD2 (6 bases). The germline V gene encodes CDR1 LNHDA and CDR2 SQIVND (reference sequence). V was cut by 5 bases and J by 5 bases, with 19 bases left in between. This CDR3 is 16 amino acids long. The CDR3 protein is CASSVLTGTSNNEQFF. In DNA, the CDR3 is TGTGCCAGTAGTGTTCTAACCGGGACTTCGAACAATGAGCAGTTCTTC.

The table lists this clone with a few counts. The chain employs TRBV7-9 and TRBJ1-3; 8 bases fit TRBD1. Trimming took 5 bases from V and 8 from J; bases not matched to a gene: 5. The CDR3 is 13 residues long. Germline CDR1 is SEHNR and CDR2 is FQNEAQ (reference sequence). Here the CDR3 reads CASSVQGGHTIYF. The CDR3 nucleotides read TGTGCCAGCAGCGTACAGGGGGGGCACACCATATATTTT.

The DNA for the CDR3 is TGTGCCACCAGTGATTTGGGGCTAGCGGGAGGGAGAGTAAAGGACGAGCAGTACTTC. Translated: CATSDLGLAGGRVKDEQYF. This chain uses TRBV24-1 with TRBJ2-5, with 12 bases aligning to TRBD2. The DNA end is more similar to TRBJ2-7, so the J call may be wrong. The germline gives CDR1 KGHDR, CDR2 SFDVKD. The CDR3 contains 19 residues.

This clone is a singleton in its sample. The rearrangement uses TRBV10-1 and TRBJ2-1; 7 positions match TRBD2. The CDR3 contains 13 residues. CDR1 is WNHNN and CDR2 is SYGVQD in the germline V gene (reference sequence). After removal of 2 bases from V and 10 bases from J, the junction contained 5 bases not matched to a gene. CDR3 nucleotide sequence: TGCGCCAGCAGTGAGCGCGGGAGATGGGAGCAGTTCTTC. This codes for CASSERGRWEQFF.